This T cell receptor (beta chain) was obtained from a study of vaccination and CD4 T cells after COVID-19. Overall study context: Samples taken post-COVID came a median about 3 months after diagnosis, ranging from 35 to 161.

Trimming pared 0 bases from V and 0 bases from J, leaving 8 bases between. This CDR3 is built from 15 residues. Germline values: CDR1 SGHTA, CDR2 FQGNSA. Specified treatment: roughly nine-day PBMC culture with coronavirus spike peptide pools or control peptides (ViraFEST assay). Sequenced with the Oncomine TCR Beta short-read assay was DNA taken from cultured CD4+ T cells. Researchers extracted genomic DNA from CD4+ T cells that had been cultured. TCRdb called the PCR reads again in MiXCR, with one record for every CDR3 protein. This sample yields 5,000 to 6,500 distinct CDR3 sequences, of which 34% are seen a single time; 34% belongs to the top ten. This clonotype was found a few times. No antigen is known for it.

The sequence derives from a human donor who had recovered from COVID-19. This chain connects TRBV7-2 to TRBJ1-2; maybe TRBD1 (5 bases). The sequencing here drew on CD4+ T cells from blood, cultured in vitro, taken after SARS-CoV-2 vaccination. CDR3 in DNA: TGTGCCAGCAGCTTAGCGTGGGGGACTAACTATGGCTACACCTTC. Translating it yields CASSLAWGTNYGYTF.